This TCR beta chain was retrieved from a study of T cell responses to AZD1222 COVID-19 vaccine. Study-level information: Second-dose intervals near 4 or 12 weeks were combined. Study results and limitations: Distributed over spike, vaccine-associated CD4 TCRs predominated at 160-218 and 743-854. Spike-specific TCRs gained breadth and depth after people received two AZD1222 doses.

As regards this clone: Its specificity is not known.

Assay used: immunoSEQ multiplex PCR; TCRdb lists only in-frame clones, some missing. The sample carries fewer than 110,000 clones, 89% recorded once. Trimming shortened V by 10 bases and J by 5 bases, and 23 bases separated the two germline ends. The CDR3 contains 15 residues. Germline-derived CDR1 and CDR2 are MNHEY and SVGAGI. The TCR originated in an adult in good health. The sequenced sample was peripheral blood, obtained on day 0 of AZD1222 vaccination. The rearrangement uses TRBV6-5 and TRBJ1-2; D is possibly TRBD1 (5 bases). The CDR3 bases are TGTGCCACAAGGGAGGGGAGCTTCGGGGAATATGGCTACACCTTC. It specifies CATREGSFGEYGYTF.